Listed below are T cell receptor beta chains from one sample, sequenced in a study of cytomegalovirus exposure and HLA in healthy donors. Using immunoSEQ multiplex PCR, the repertoire was profiled, and TCRdb retains in-frame clones only, with some absent. Here the sample spans about 160,000 clones, roughly two thirds being singletons. Sample: PBMCs. These receptors all stem from a woman aged 25 to 39 in good health and CMV-seronegative. CDR3s include the opening cysteine and the closing phenylalanine or tryptophan. Fields, in order: clone size, J gene, D gene, V gene, CDR3 protein, CDR3 DNA. D genes are given only for firm matches. Clone size is shown for a subset of rows, as once, few, many or a class of expanded clone.

-,TRBJ2-7,-,TRBV7-7,CASRSAGVYEQYF,TGTGCCAGCAGATCTGCAGGGGTCTACGAGCAGTACTTC
-,TRBJ1-6,TRBD1,TRBV28,CASTSDRGLRNSPLHF,TGTGCCAGCACCTCGGACAGGGGGCTTCGTAATTCACCCCTCCACTTT
many,TRBJ2-3,-,TRBV11-2,CASSLGRTVQQDTQYF,TGTGCCAGCAGCTTAGGACGGACAGTGCAACAAGATACGCAGTATTTT
-,TRBJ2-3,-,TRBV5-6,CASSTQGHGPLADTQYF,TGTGCCAGCAGCACGCAGGGTCACGGGCCTCTCGCAGATACGCAGTATTTT
-,TRBJ2-4,-,TRBV7-2,CASSSSLGGAKNIQYF,TGTGCCAGCAGCTCCTCCCTTGGAGGAGCCAAAAACATTCAGTACTTC
few,TRBJ1-3,-,TRBV6-6,CASSFRTGESGNTIYF,TGTGCCAGCAGCTTCCGAACAGGAGAATCTGGAAACACCATATATTTT
-,TRBJ2-5,TRBD2,TRBV9,CASSAVVGTSGTQYF,TGTGCCAGCAGCGCCGTAGTCGGGACTAGCGGGACCCAGTACTTC
-,TRBJ1-4,TRBD1,TRBV7-9,CASSSGQGRATNEKLFF,TGTGCCAGCAGCTCCGGACAGGGTAGGGCAACTAATGAAAAACTGTTTTTT
-,TRBJ2-3,TRBD2,TRBV6-6,CASSQWEGLTDTQYF,TGTGCCAGCAGTCAATGGGAGGGGCTGACAGATACGCAGTATTTT
-,TRBJ2-1,-,TRBV29-1,CSVVVTGGNRLF,TGCAGCGTTGTAGTGACAGGTGGGAATCGGCTCTTC
-,TRBJ2-1,TRBD2,TRBV7-2,CASSSGLAGFEQFF,TGTGCCAGCAGCTCGGGACTAGCGGGGTTTGAGCAGTTCTTC
-,TRBJ1-1,-,TRBV29-1,CSVLQGNTEAFF,TGCAGCGTTCTACAGGGGAACACTGAAGCTTTCTTT
-,TRBJ2-2,TRBD1,TRBV10-3,CAISDQGAFTGELFF,TGTGCCATCAGTGACCAGGGGGCCTTCACCGGGGAGCTGTTTTTT
few,TRBJ2-1,-,TRBV5-1,CASTRAIGLREQFF,TGCGCCAGCACCCGGGCCATAGGACTCAGGGAGCAGTTCTTC
few,TRBJ2-5,TRBD1,TRBV4-1,CASSHPKTGAWETQYF,TGCGCCAGCAGCCATCCCAAGACAGGGGCTTGGGAGACCCAGTACTTC
-,TRBJ2-6,-,TRBV7-2,CASSQLAHSGANVLTF,TGTGCCAGCAGCCAATTGGCCCACTCTGGGGCCAACGTCCTGACTTTC
-,TRBJ1-2,-,TRBV19,CASSIDGTQLYGYTF,TGTGCCAGTAGTATAGATGGAACACAGCTATATGGCTACACCTTC
-,TRBJ2-1,-,TRBV28,CASSTLSGGAISYNEQFF,TGTGCCAGCAGTACCCTCTCGGGCGGGGCCATCTCCTACAATGAGCAGTTCTTC